Following are 5 T cell receptor beta chains from one sample sequenced in a study of T cell clonotyping in hematopoietic cell transplantation. Time point defined: recipient sample about 28 days before transplant, after cytoreduction. Clones were sequenced by immunoSEQ multiplex PCR, and TCRdb holds only the in-frame ones, with some missing. The repertoire holds over 15,000 clones, with 93% as singletons. The material sequenced was peripheral blood mononuclear cells, taken before stem cell transplant. The receptors come from a man aged 18 to 30 with biphenotypic leukemia. Some clones in this sample may be carry-over from other donors' samples.

The chain carries TRBV28 and TRBJ1-6; unclear D gene. The CDR3 has 13 residues. Germline-derived CDR1 and CDR2 are MDHEN and SYDVKM. V dropped 6 bases and J dropped 8 bases, with 11 bases sitting between them. The CDR3 reads CASSRTQDSPLHF. The CDR3 DNA reads TGTGCCAGCAGCCGGACCCAAGATTCACCCCTCCACTTT.

V gene TRBV6-5 combines with J gene TRBJ1-1, with unresolved D. The germline V gene encodes CDR1 MNHEY and CDR2 SVGAGI. The V end lost 8 bases, the J end lost 3 bases, and 10 bases lay between the germline ends. The CDR3 loop spans 12 amino acids. The CDR3 is CASHRSDTEAFF. DNA of the CDR3: TGTGCCAGCCACCGTAGCGACACTGAAGCTTTCTTT.

Details on this clone: Other DNA sequences within the sample encode an identical CDR3. This chain uses TRBV7-7 with TRBJ1-5; D is unclear. Germline V CDR1 and CDR2: SSHAT, FNYEAQ (reference sequence). This CDR3 region has 13 residues. Trimming removed 2 bases from V and 7 bases from J, with 9 bases in between. CDR3 sequence: CASSLTFGQPQHF. Written as DNA, the CDR3 is TGTGCCAGCAGCTTAACGTTTGGGCAGCCCCAGCATTTT. Filled out from reference TRBV7-7 and TRBJ1-5, the complete variable domain reads GAGVSQSPRYKVTKRGQDVTLRCDPISSHATLYWYQQALGQGPEFLTYFNYEAQPDKSGLPSDRFSAERPEGSISTLTIQRTEQRDSAMYRCASSLTFGQPQHFGDGTRLSIL.

The chain has TRBV6-6 and TRBJ1-1; D call uncertain. CDR1 and CDR2 from the germline V gene are MNHNY and SVGAGI (reference sequence). The CDR3 extends over 14 amino acids. Trimming stripped 7 bases from V and 0 bases from J, with 12 bases between. The CDR3 loop is CASNPGQLNTEAFF. The CDR3 DNA is TGTGCCAGCAACCCGGGCCAGCTGAACACTGAAGCTTTCTTT.

This clone was counted once. The chain combines TRBV5-1 with TRBJ1-2, with 12 bases that match TRBD1. The CDR3 runs 16 residues. J gave up 4 bases and V 0 bases, and 4 bases lay outside the gene matches. The germline V gene has CDR1 SGHRS and CDR2 YFSETQ. DNA of the CDR3: TGCGCCAGCAGCTTGGGCGGGACAGGGGGCTTCTATGGCTACACCTTC. Amino acids: CASSLGGTGGFYGYTF. The entire variable domain, with the rest obtained from reference TRBV5-1 and TRBJ1-2, is as follows: KAGVTQTPRYLIKTRGQQVTLSCSPISGHRSVSWYQQTPGQGLQFLFEYFSETQRNKGNFPGRFSGRQFSNSRSEMNVSTLELGDSALYLCASSLGGTGGFYGYTFGSGTRLTVV.